This entry concerns a single T cell receptor (beta chain). Its antigen specificity is not known. It has no much larger one-base neighbor in the sample; base qualities were not kept. The ophthalmopathy patients had moderately to severely active disease, with a Clinical Activity Score of 3 or higher, a NOSPECS grade of 4 or higher, and a disease duration of less than 3 months. Anyone with other autoimmune diseases, uncontrolled infections, pregnancy or lactation was excluded from the study. Clinical symptoms, serum thyroxine, TRAb, thyroid ultrasound and orbital computed tomography were used for diagnosis. PBMCs were isolated from about 10 ml of fresh peripheral blood by Ficoll-Paque density gradient centrifugation. Trizol reagent was used to extract the total RNA, and its quality was then checked on an Agilent 2100 Bioanalyzer. For repertoire sequencing, TCR beta CDR3 regions were amplified from RNA transcripts. A first-round RT-PCR used HTBI primers with the Qiagen OneStep RT-PCR kit, followed by a second-round multiplex PCR, size selection and purification. Sequencing of the libraries was carried out on an Illumina HiSeq2000 in paired-end mode with 100 bp reads. Per the source publication's procedure: Reads were processed with SOAPnuke, discarding reads with adapters, uncalled bases, mean Phred below 15, or no exact constant-primer or identifier match. COPE v1.2.5 was used to merge the high-quality paired reads. Each unique nucleotide sequence was defined as a clonotype, and clonotypes were aligned to IMGT TRB V, D and J references with MiTCR v1.1. The analysis was limited to V-J combinations with a frequency above 0.0001, which together covered 99.2% of repertoires. A TCR clonal expansion and chaos score per V-J combination was defined as the ratio of F50 clonal expansion to chaos observed in the TCRdist matrix. Welch's t-statistics and random forest were used to narrow the features down to approximately twelve V-J combinations, which were then fed into a naive Bayes classifier. The Morisita-Horn index was used to measure how similar the thyroid and blood repertoires were. TCRdb applied fastp at Q25 and MiXCR to the public reads, then kept only in-frame beta chains. Each record represents a unique CDR3 protein, reported with the most common genes and DNA among its rows. The V and J calls were not made by the authors but by TCRdb's processing. The sample profile shows hundreds of thousands of distinct CDR3 sequences; around 50% of them were found once. Approximately 44% of the sample belongs to the ten largest clones.

The V end loses 6 bases and the J end loses 8 bases, and a stretch of 7 bases separates them. The germline V gene supplies CDR1 SGHTA and CDR2 FQGNSA. The CDR3 numbers 10 residues from cysteine through phenylalanine. Of the read, only the CDR3 DNA is kept; its 30 bases are in frame from base 1. The data stem from a study of Graves' ophthalmopathy and Graves' hyperthyroidism listed by TCRdb under 2018. About the study as a whole: Peripheral blood was collected before any treatment was given, at the time of initial diagnosis. T-cell repertoires of thyroid tissue and blood were compared in about 6 hyperthyroidism patients. An independent validation cohort comprised some 19 hyperthyroidism patients and about 16 patients who later progressed from hyperthyroidism to ophthalmopathy. After sampling, hyperthyroidism patients received methimazole starting at 30 mg daily, and ophthalmopathy patients received high-dose intravenous methylprednisolone. The study used TCR beta repertoire signatures to distinguish Graves' ophthalmopathy from Graves' hyperthyroidism and to predict progression to ophthalmopathy. To explore V-J signatures that separate ophthalmopathy from hyperthyroidism, a discovery set of about a hundred patients was enrolled, consisting of roughly 45 with ophthalmopathy and under 65 with stable hyperthyroidism. In total, some 130 blood samples were TCR-sequenced: fewer than 50 ophthalmopathy, some 75 hyperthyroidism and some 17 hyperthyroidism-to-ophthalmopathy patients.

Study-level results and caveats: No statistical method was used to set the sample size in advance, and the investigators knew which group each participant was assigned to. Ophthalmopathy was separated from stable hyperthyroidism by the 13-signature model with more than 85% sensitivity and about 83% specificity in cross-validation and with 80%/75% in the test set. In validation, the model predicted ophthalmopathy progression with 70.59% sensitivity and roughly 78% specificity; roughly 11 predicted patients were CT-confirmed with GO in a median of approximately six months. Most expanded thyroid clonotypes with a frequency above 0.001 also appeared in blood, which suggests that blood repertoires may reflect the immune response in the thyroid.

This chain joins TRBV7-2 to TRBJ1-2; there is no confident call for the D gene. This TCR came from an adult man with Graves' ophthalmopathy. The sample was peripheral blood. The nucleotides read TGTGCCAGCAGTGAGGCGGGCTACACCTTC. Its protein product is CASSEAGYTF.